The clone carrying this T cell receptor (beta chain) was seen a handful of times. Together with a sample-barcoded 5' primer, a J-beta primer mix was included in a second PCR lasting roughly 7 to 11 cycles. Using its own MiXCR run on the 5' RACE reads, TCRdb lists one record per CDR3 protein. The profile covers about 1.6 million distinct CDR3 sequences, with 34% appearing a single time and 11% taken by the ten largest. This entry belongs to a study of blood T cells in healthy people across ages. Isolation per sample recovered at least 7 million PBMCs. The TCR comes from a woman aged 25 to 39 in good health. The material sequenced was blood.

The chain's CDR3 is CASSLGQADTGELFF. CDR3 sequence (DNA): TGTGCCAGCAGCCTTGGACAGGCGGACACCGGGGAGCTGTTTTTT. J is TRBJ2-2 and V is TRBV4-2; 7 bases fit TRBD1. The V gene's germline CDR1 is LGHNA and CDR2 YNFKEQ. This CDR3 is 15 amino acids long. The junction had 5 bases not matched to a gene; V was cut back by 4 bases and J by 3 bases.